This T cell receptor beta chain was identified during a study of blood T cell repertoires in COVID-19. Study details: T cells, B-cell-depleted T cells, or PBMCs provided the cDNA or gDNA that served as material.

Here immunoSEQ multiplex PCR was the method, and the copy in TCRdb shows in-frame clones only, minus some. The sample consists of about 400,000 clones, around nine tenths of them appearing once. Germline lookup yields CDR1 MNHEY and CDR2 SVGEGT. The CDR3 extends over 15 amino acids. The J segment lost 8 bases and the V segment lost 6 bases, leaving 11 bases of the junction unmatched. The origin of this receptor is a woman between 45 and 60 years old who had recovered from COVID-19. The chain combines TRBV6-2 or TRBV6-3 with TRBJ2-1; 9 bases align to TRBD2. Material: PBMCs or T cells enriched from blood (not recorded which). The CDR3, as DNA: TGTGCCAGCAGATACATAGCGGGGGCCTTCGATGAGCAGTTCTTC. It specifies CASRYIAGAFDEQFF.